Each of the 4 T cell receptor beta chains below was sequenced from the same sample in a study of technical replicates of blood from a few donors. Clones were read by immunoSEQ multiplex PCR, and TCRdb kept only the in-frame ones, dropping some. The sample has approximately 69,000 clones, roughly 96% seen once. Sample: T cells isolated from PBMCs. These receptors originate from a human donor in good health.

This clone has a handful of counts. V usage is TRBV28 and J usage is TRBJ1-1; perhaps TRBD1 as D (6 bases). Germline CDR1 reads MDHEN; CDR2 reads SYDVKM. The V end lost 2 bases, the J end lost 2 bases, and 18 bases lay between the germline ends. The CDR3 covers 17 residues. CDR3 sequence (DNA): TGTGCCAGCAGTTTACACAGGGCTGAGAGTAACAACACTGAAGCTTTCTTT. It specifies CASSLHRAESNNTEAFF.

The chain combines TRBV30 with TRBJ2-1, with D perhaps TRBD2 (5 bases). V was clipped by 3 bases and J by 5 bases, with 26 bases between them. In germline, CDR1 is GTSNPN, CDR2 SVGIG (reference sequence). The CDR3 runs 18 residues. The CDR3 protein is CAWSSYSLISRGHNEQFF. The CDR3 DNA follows: TGTGCCTGGAGCTCCTACTCCCTGATCTCACGAGGGCACAATGAGCAGTTCTTC.

CDR3 region: CASSPIAGITGELFF. The DNA of the CDR3 is TGCGCCAGCAGTCCAATAGCGGGGATCACCGGGGAGCTGTTTTTT. The chain employs TRBV10-1 and TRBJ2-2; the match to TRBD2 covers 8 bases. Germline assignment: CDR1 WNHNN and CDR2 SYGVQD (reference sequence). The CDR3 consists of 15 residues. V was pared by 5 bases and J by 4 bases, with 6 bases of the junction left unmatched.

This rearrangement joins TRBV28 to TRBJ2-5; 8 nucleotides match TRBD1. Unmatched junction bases numbered 23, after V lost 6 bases and J lost 5 bases. The CDR3 runs 19 residues. Per germline, CDR1 MDHEN and CDR2 SYDVKM. The CDR3 nucleotides read TGTGCCAGCAGCTTTGGGGATTGGGGGATAACGACAGGGGAGGAGACCCAGTACTTC. As protein: CASSFGDWGITTGEETQYF.